Listed below are T cell receptor beta chains from one sample, sequenced in a study of OX40 agonist ivuxolimab in advanced cancers. The repertoire was sequenced with immunoSEQ multiplex PCR; TCRdb's copy has only in-frame clones and lacks some. The table has about 83,000 clones, around 90% seen once; the top ten hold roughly 0.75%. The material was CD4+ or CD8+ T cells sorted from blood, obtained in a trial of the OX40 agonist ivuxolimab. The receptor source for this set is an adult with an advanced solid tumor such as melanoma, head and neck, liver or kidney cancer. The CDR3 runs from the conserved cysteine through the conserved F or W. Each record gives: V gene, D gene, J gene, clone size, CDR3 DNA, CDR3 protein. A D gene is named only where the DNA matches it firmly. Part of the rows lack a size; the others show once, few, many or a class for expanded clones.

V gene: TRBV9; D gene: TRBD1; J gene: TRBJ1-4; clone size: NA; CDR3 DNA: TGTGCCAGCAGCCCCGGTATCGGGACAGGGGTTGAAAAACTGTTTTTT; CDR3 protein: CASSPGIGTGVEKLFF
V gene: TRBV25-1; D gene: TRBD1; J gene: TRBJ2-5; clone size: NA; CDR3 DNA: TGTGCCAGCCACAGGGGGAGGGAGACCCAGTACTTC; CDR3 protein: CASHRGRETQYF
V gene: TRBV30; D gene: TRBD1; J gene: TRBJ1-4; clone size: NA; CDR3 DNA: TGTGCCTGGAGTGTACCGGCAGGGGGGAATGAAAAACTGTTTTTT; CDR3 protein: CAWSVPAGGNEKLFF
V gene: TRBV6-1; D gene: TRBD2; J gene: TRBJ2-2; clone size: NA; CDR3 DNA: TGTGCCAGCAGTGGGTCTACTAGCGGTCTCACCGGGGAGCTGTTTTTT; CDR3 protein: CASSGSTSGLTGELFF
V gene: TRBV18; D gene: NA; J gene: TRBJ1-1; clone size: NA; CDR3 DNA: TGTGCCAGCTCACCACGGTCCAACGCTGAAGCTTTCTTT; CDR3 protein: CASSPRSNAEAFF
V gene: TRBV5-8; D gene: TRBD1; J gene: TRBJ1-6; clone size: once; CDR3 DNA: TGTGCCAGCAGCTTAAGACAGGGGATAGTTGTTGATTCACCCCTCCACTTT; CDR3 protein: CASSLRQGIVVDSPLHF
V gene: TRBV5-1; D gene: NA; J gene: TRBJ2-5; clone size: NA; CDR3 DNA: TGCGCCAGCAGTTATGACCAAGAGACCCAGTACTTC; CDR3 protein: CASSYDQETQYF
V gene: TRBV5-1; D gene: TRBD2; J gene: TRBJ2-5; clone size: NA; CDR3 DNA: TGCGCCAGCATGGAACTAGCGGGAGGGGGCCAAGAGACCCAGTACTTC; CDR3 protein: CASMELAGGGQETQYF
V gene: TRBV11-2; D gene: NA; J gene: TRBJ2-5; clone size: NA; CDR3 DNA: TGTGCCAGCAGCCAGAATCGGGAGACCCAGTACTTC; CDR3 protein: CASSQNRETQYF
V gene: TRBV30; D gene: TRBD1; J gene: TRBJ2-2; clone size: NA; CDR3 DNA: TGTGCCTGGGGGACAGGGGTTTCCGGGGAGCTGTTTTTT; CDR3 protein: CAWGTGVSGELFF
V gene: TRBV7-2; D gene: TRBD1; J gene: TRBJ1-5; clone size: once; CDR3 DNA: TGTGCCAGCAGCTTAGCGCACATGGGACAGCCGTATCAGCCCCAGCATTTT; CDR3 protein: CASSLAHMGQPYQPQHF
V gene: TRBV29-1; D gene: NA; J gene: TRBJ2-7; clone size: NA; CDR3 DNA: TGCAGCGTTCCCCGGGGCGGAGCTACTACCTACGAGCAGTACTTC; CDR3 protein: CSVPRGGATTYEQYF
V gene: TRBV23-1; D gene: NA; J gene: TRBJ2-1; clone size: NA; CDR3 DNA: TGCGCCAGCAGTCAAGGTTACCGGGGAAACTCCTACAATGAGCAGTTCTTC; CDR3 protein: CASSQGYRGNSYNEQFF
V gene: TRBV6-1; D gene: TRBD2; J gene: TRBJ2-5; clone size: NA; CDR3 DNA: TGTGCCAGCAGTGGGCGACAGTCGGGACTAGCGGGGGGGCCCGAGACCCAGTACTTC; CDR3 protein: CASSGRQSGLAGGPETQYF
V gene: TRBV29-1; D gene: NA; J gene: TRBJ2-2; clone size: once; CDR3 DNA: TGCAGCGTTGTGAACACCGGGGAGCTGTTTTTT; CDR3 protein: CSVVNTGELFF
V gene: TRBV7-2; D gene: TRBD2; J gene: TRBJ2-2; clone size: NA; CDR3 DNA: TGTGCCAGCAGCCTTTCTAGCGGGAGGTTTATCGGGGAGCTGTTTTTT; CDR3 protein: CASSLSSGRFIGELFF